A selection of T cell receptor beta chains follows, all from one sample in a study of cytomegalovirus exposure and HLA in healthy donors. TCRdb keeps only in-frame clones here, not all; method: immunoSEQ multiplex PCR. Of some 180,000 clones detected, roughly 80% appear once; the ten largest clones hold 1.5%. The sample consisted of PBMCs. All receptors derive from a middle-aged man in good health and CMV-seronegative. CDR3s include the opening cysteine and the closing phenylalanine or tryptophan. The D gene is left open where the match is weak. Clone size is given for some rows only: seen once, a few or many times, or a class if the clone is expanded.

>TRBJ1-2|.|TRBV27|.
CASSSYAGMGFDYGYTF
TGTGCCAGCAGTTCGTACGCAGGAATGGGTTTCGACTATGGCTACACCTTC
>TRBJ1-1|once|TRBV7-8|TRBD1
CASSSISGQGLTEAFF
TGTGCCAGCAGCTCAATTAGCGGACAGGGACTCACTGAAGCTTTCTTT
>TRBJ1-5|.|TRBV27|TRBD1
CASSSRQGRGQPQHF
TGTGCCAGCAGTTCGCGACAGGGTCGAGGGCAGCCCCAGCATTTT
>TRBJ2-3|.|TRBV4-2|TRBD2
CASSQEATREGRDTQYF
TGTGCCAGCAGCCAAGAAGCCACTAGGGAGGGTAGAGATACGCAGTATTTT
>TRBJ1-1|.|TRBV28|TRBD1
CASSTQGAPNTEAFF
TGTGCCAGCAGTACCCAGGGGGCGCCGAACACTGAAGCTTTCTTT
>TRBJ1-2|.|TRBV9|TRBD1
CASSTTQRQGANGYTF
TGTGCCAGCAGCACCACTCAAAGACAGGGGGCGAATGGCTACACCTTC
>TRBJ2-3|.|TRBV6-5|.
CASNPGTGGADTQYF
TGTGCCAGCAACCCGGGAACAGGGGGGGCAGATACGCAGTATTTT
>TRBJ2-5|.|TRBV11-3|TRBD1
CASTVDRGETQYF
TGTGCCAGCACCGTCGACAGGGGGGAGACCCAGTACTTC
>TRBJ2-1|once|TRBV11-3|.
CASSLDPRDTRANEQFF
TGTGCCAGCAGCTTAGACCCTCGGGACACCAGGGCCAATGAGCAGTTCTTC
>TRBJ2-5|.|TRBV4-1|TRBD1
CASSQSQGAAQYF
TGCGCCAGCAGCCAATCACAGGGGGCGGCCCAGTACTTC
>TRBJ2-7|.|TRBV6-1|.
CASSVKQGNEQYF
TGTGCCAGCAGTGTAAAACAGGGAAACGAGCAGTACTTC